The clone carrying this T cell receptor beta chain turned up a few times. Antigen: not known. This specimen comes from a study of response to subunit inactivated influenza vaccine. Study observations and caveats: Authors proposed each seasonal influenza vaccination draws in few new T cells.

Deletions cut 4 bases from V and 6 bases from J, with 10 bases between. The CDR3 is 13 amino acids. Germline V lookup: CDR1 MNHNS, CDR2 SASEGT. TCRdb reprocessed the RT-PCR reads with MiXCR, giving one entry per CDR3 protein. The sample holds about 500,000 distinct CDR3 sequences, approximately 16% seen once. The V and J genes are TRBV6-1 and TRBJ2-1, with no clear D. The sample here was CD4+ T cells sorted from PBMCs, taken 23 to 25 months after vaccination. This clonotype was obtained from a man aged 50-75 years who received an inactivated influenza vaccine. CDR3 loop: CASSAAGPNEQFF. In DNA, the CDR3 is TGTGCCAGCAGTGCGGCAGGCCCCAATGAGCAGTTCTTC.